The present TCR beta chain was sequenced within a study of T cells after posttransplantation cyclophosphamide (dated by TCRdb to the mid-2010s). About the study as a whole: T cell repertoire reconstitution was tracked by TRB sequencing after myeloablative bone marrow transplantation in which posttransplantation cyclophosphamide was used as GVHD prophylaxis. Blood from all 34 PTCy patients who had 1-year posttransplant specimens underwent TRB sequencing. Because TRA and TRB clonality were tightly correlated in several samples, subsequent TCR analyses were focused on TRB only. Samples from approximately 37 PTCy-treated patients, along with samples from 16 of their related bone marrow donors, underwent antigen receptor sequencing. In 3 patients, up to 3 additional blood samples taken between 2 and 5.2 years after transplant also underwent TRB sequencing, as did pretransplant blood from a handful of patients. Public TRB sequences were queried against a database of over 3,600 sequences associated with responses to pathogens, tumor antigens, self-antigens and alloantigens.

A control cohort of approximately eleven patients who had been given myeloablative marrow transplants with methotrexate plus a calcineurin inhibitor was sampled 1 year after transplant. Mononuclear cells from peripheral blood and bone marrow were separated by Ficoll-Hypaque density centrifugation and then cryopreserved. The germline V gene sets CDR1 to MNHNS and CDR2 to SASEGT. The CDR3 starts with the cysteine, ends with the phenylalanine, and has 14 residues. The sequence is cut down to CDR3 DNA, 42 bases in frame from base 1. V is clipped by 5 bases and J by 9 bases, and the sequence between their germline boundaries is 14 bases long. Comment on this clone: The target of this receptor is not known. It has no much larger one-base neighbor in the sample; base qualities were not kept.

Findings and caveats that apply to the study as a whole: Across 45 patients, recipient CMV seropositivity and CMV reactivation were highly associated with TRB clonality; PTCy diversity was similar to CNI/methotrexate controls. The TRB repertoires of T cells infiltrating skin or the GI tract showed only limited overlap with the TRB repertoires found in blood. Donor-recipient similarity was low at 1-2 months but rose over the first year, and later blood repertoires were often dominated by donor CD8+ memory clones.

TRB sequencing was run on genomic DNA with either the immunoSEQ assay at survey resolution or the hsTCRB kit. In the paper's pipeline: Initial read processing used immunoSEQ software, and repertoire analyses used the LymphoSeq R package. Clonality was computed as 1 minus normalized Shannon entropy, and a Gini coefficient was also calculated for each TRB dataset. To infer phenotypes in unsorted samples, TRB sequences from sorted subsets of the recipient or donor were mapped onto unsorted samples from the same recipient. TCRdb obtained this table from immuneACCESS and retained in-frame rearrangements with V and J assigned. These tables miss some clones; where compared with another copy, unresolved V genes account for less than half of the shortfall, and the remainder is unexplained. V, J and clone size reflect that table, while D and trimming were determined from the DNA. This sample lists approximately 16,000 clones; roughly 87% were detected once. Of the sample, just over 3.5% falls within the top ten clones.

This clonotype originated in a male patient in his 50s who received an allogeneic stem cell transplant from an unrelated donor, was CMV-positive, and had chronic GVHD only. Some T cells present after a transplant may be cells of the graft donor. Recombination connected TRBV6-1 to TRBJ1-6; the D gene is possibly TRBD1, with 6 bases matching. The sequences come from PBMCs, collected after an allogeneic stem cell transplant with a calcineurin inhibitor and methotrexate. The nucleotides are TGTGCCAGCAGTCTGGGGGGGGCCGGTTCACCCCTCCACTTT. The translation is CASSLGGAGSPLHF.